Listed below are T cell receptor beta chains from one sample, sequenced in a study of CD8+CD57+ T cells in acquired aplastic anemia. TCRdb ran MiXCR on the reads and lists one entry per CDR3 protein. The sample shows 250,000 to 300,000 distinct CDR3 sequences, roughly three fifths of them seen only once. Material: sorted CD4+, CD8+, or CD8+CD57+ T cells (not recorded which) from PBMCs. The receptors come from a human donor with severe aplastic anemia or a healthy control (not recorded which). CDR3s include the opening cysteine and the closing phenylalanine or tryptophan. A D gene is named only where the DNA matches it firmly. Clone size is stated in some rows and not others, as once, few, many or a class when expanded.

TRBV5-5	.	.	TRBJ1-1	CASSPARGDTEAFF	TGTGCCAGCAGCCCCGCCCGGGGGGACACTGAAGCTTTCTTT
TRBV19	.	.	TRBJ1-4	CASSIAGRTTNEKLFF	TGTGCCAGTAGTATAGCGGGAAGGACAACTAATGAAAAACTGTTTTTT
TRBV19	.	.	TRBJ1-1	CASTHRDLGNTEAFF	TGTGCCAGTACTCACCGGGACCTGGGGAACACTGAAGCTTTCTTT
TRBV10-3	.	many	TRBJ1-2	CAISDWGRDNGYTF	TGTGCCATCAGTGATTGGGGGCGCGACAATGGCTACACCTTC
TRBV7-3	.	.	TRBJ2-2	CASSLVSNPTTGELFF	TGTGCCAGCAGCTTAGTTTCCAACCCAACCACCGGGGAGCTGTTTTTT
TRBV7-2	TRBD1	.	TRBJ1-6	CASTLDRGRANSPLHF	TGTGCCAGCACCCTCGACAGGGGCCGTGCCAATTCACCCCTCCACTTT
TRBV5-4	.	once	TRBJ2-7	CASSLDGSEQYF	TGTGCCAGCAGCTTGGACGGAAGCGAGCAGTACTTC
TRBV5-1	.	once	TRBJ1-3	CASSLVGVTSGNTIYF	TGCGCCAGCAGCTTGGTGGGTGTCACCTCTGGAAACACCATATATTTT
TRBV24-1	.	.	TRBJ2-5	CATSDPRGSETQYF	TGTGCCACCAGTGACCCCAGGGGATCAGAGACCCAGTACTTC
TRBV19	.	many	TRBJ1-5	CASSIGGGERSNQPQHF	TGTGCCAGTAGTATTGGTGGGGGAGAAAGAAGCAATCAGCCCCAGCATTTT
TRBV2	TRBD1	many	TRBJ1-2	CASSETGLYGYTF	TGTGCCAGCAGTGAGACAGGGCTCTATGGCTACACCTTC
TRBV25-1	.	.	TRBJ2-2	CASSETFNTGELFF	TGTGCCAGCAGTGAGACCTTCAACACCGGGGAGCTGTTTTTT
TRBV12-3/TRBV12-4	.	many	TRBJ1-2	CASSFNRGTRGYTF	TGTGCCAGCAGTTTTAATCGAGGGACTAGGGGCTACACCTTC
TRBV24-1	.	.	TRBJ2-3	CATSDSGRVFTDTQYF	TGTGCCACCAGTGATTCTGGCAGGGTTTTCACAGATACGCAGTATTTT
TRBV7-9	.	.	TRBJ1-1	CASSPQGWGTEAFF	TGTGCCAGCAGCCCGCAGGGTTGGGGCACTGAAGCTTTCTTT
TRBV20-1	.	many	TRBJ1-2	CSLAAGISYGYTF	TGTAGTCTGGCCGCAGGGATTTCGTATGGCTACACCTTC
TRBV7-3	TRBD1	.	TRBJ1-2	CASTSDRGAGKGYTF	TGTGCCAGCACCTCGGACAGGGGCGCGGGGAAAGGCTACACCTTC
TRBV19	TRBD1	.	TRBJ2-1	CAGSTPGQGVPEQFF	TGTGCCGGTAGTACGCCGGGACAGGGCGTACCGGAGCAGTTCTTC
TRBV20-1	TRBD2	many	TRBJ2-5	CSARTSAKETQYF	TGCAGTGCAAGGACTAGCGCCAAAGAGACCCAGTACTTC
TRBV5-1	.	many	TRBJ1-2	CASSLAGTAGGYTF	TGCGCCAGCAGCTTGGCCGGGACGGCGGGGGGCTACACCTTC
TRBV10-3	.	.	TRBJ2-3	CATSGPGISTDTQYF	TGTGCCACATCTGGGCCTGGAATCAGCACAGATACGCAGTATTTT
TRBV19	.	.	TRBJ1-1	CASRKHLNTEAFF	TGTGCCAGTAGAAAGCATTTGAACACTGAAGCTTTCTTT
TRBV20-1	.	once	TRBJ1-1	CSARRQPKTEAFF	TGCAGTGCTAGAAGGCAGCCGAAGACTGAAGCTTTCTTT
TRBV27	TRBD2	many	TRBJ2-7	CASRQAGGEIYEQYF	TGTGCCAGCAGACAAGCGGGGGGTGAGATCTACGAGCAGTACTTC
TRBV7-8	.	.	TRBJ2-7	CASSLGGAGRLIYEQYF	TGTGCCAGCAGCTTAGGTGGGGCCGGCAGGTTAATCTACGAGCAGTACTTC
TRBV9	.	.	TRBJ2-2	CASSASQFTGELFF	TGTGCCAGCAGCGCCTCTCAATTCACCGGGGAGCTGTTTTTT
TRBV24-1	.	.	TRBJ2-1	CATSDLGRAPEQFF	TGTGCCACCAGTGATTTGGGCAGAGCCCCTGAGCAGTTCTTC
TRBV25-1	.	few	TRBJ1-1	CASSDPAGPTEAFF	TGTGCCAGCAGTGATCCCGCAGGACCTACTGAAGCTTTCTTT
TRBV20-1	.	few	TRBJ2-3	CSAARTGTDTQYF	TGCAGTGCGGCTCGGACAGGCACAGATACGCAGTATTTT
TRBV20-1	.	many	TRBJ1-5	CSAREGGSNQPQHF	TGCAGTGCTAGAGAGGGGGGAAGCAATCAGCCCCAGCATTTT
TRBV19	TRBD2	few	TRBJ2-7	CASSIGLADSYEQYF	TGTGCCAGTAGTATAGGACTAGCGGACTCCTACGAGCAGTACTTC
TRBV7-9	.	.	TRBJ1-2	CASSFKTGEDGHTF	TGTGCCAGCAGCTTCAAGACGGGAGAGGATGGCCACACCTTC
TRBV5-1	.	.	TRBJ2-7	CASSFGQSSYEQYF	TGCGCCAGCAGCTTCGGACAGTCCTCCTACGAGCAGTACTTC
TRBV29-1	.	.	TRBJ2-2	CSVPRSSADLNGELFF	TGCAGCGTTCCCCGATCTAGCGCCGATCTGAACGGGGAGCTGTTTTTT
TRBV29-1	.	.	TRBJ1-1	CSVRTSGANTEAFF	TGCAGCGTTCGGACTAGCGGGGCGAACACTGAAGCTTTCTTT
TRBV20-1	.	.	TRBJ2-1	CSARNTGGAGGYNEQFF	TGCAGCGCTAGAAATACAGGGGGCGCGGGGGGCTACAACGAGCAGTTCTTC
TRBV7-9	TRBD1	few	TRBJ2-6	CASSYSTGRANVLTF	TGTGCCAGCAGTTATTCGACAGGGAGGGCCAACGTCCTGACTTTC
TRBV4-3	.	.	TRBJ1-2	CASSQGTPPGYTF	TGCGCCAGCAGCCAAGGGACTCCCCCTGGCTACACCTTC
TRBV28	.	.	TRBJ2-5	CATRGAVWETQYF	TGTGCCACCAGGGGGGCCGTTTGGGAGACCCAGTACTTC